The source of this TCR beta chain is a study of T-cell memory formation after mild COVID-19. General study findings and limits: Specificity for SARS-CoV-2 was not confirmed among the second-wave clones peaking on day 37. Some clones that responded were present in memory (sampled pre-infection), which suggests cross-reactive memory joined.

With respect to this clonotype: Its antigen is unknown.

V lost 0 bases, J lost 6 bases, and 6 bases lay in between. CDR3 length equals 12 residues. Germline loops: CDR1 SEHNR, CDR2 FQNEAQ (reference sequence). TCRdb redid the calling of the 5' RACE reads with MiXCR, one entry per CDR3 protein. The profile shows 92,000 or so distinct CDR3 sequences, less than 15% of them singletons. This sequence originates from a young man who had mild COVID-19 (a few samples of this study predate the infection). Cell type and time point are not known. Sequenced sample: PBMCs or a T cell subset sorted from them (not recorded which). V and J are TRBV7-9 and TRBJ2-7; D ambiguous. The CDR3 loop is CASSLAIAEQYF. DNA for the CDR3: TGTGCCAGCAGCTTAGCGATTGCCGAGCAGTACTTC. Full variable domain (missing parts from reference TRBV7-9 and TRBJ2-7): DTGVSQNPRHKITKRGQNVTFRCDPISEHNRLYWYRQTLGQGPEFLTYFQNEAQLEKSRLLSDRFSAERPKGSFSTLEIQRTEQGDSAMYLCASSLAIAEQYFGPGTRLTVT.